The 31 T cell receptor beta chains below come from one sample, sequenced in a study of T cell responses to AZD1222 COVID-19 vaccine listed by TCRdb under 2021. The library was obtained by the immunoSEQ multiplex PCR assay. The clones in this table, taken by TCRdb from immuneACCESS, are in-frame only. Not every clone is retained; where verified, under half of the shortfall comes from an unresolved V gene, and the cause of the rest is unknown. This sample lists about 130,000 clones; 93% were detected once. The biggest ten clones account for roughly 0.9% of the sample. The sample's time point, from its label and the paper: baseline before first vaccination. The specimen was peripheral blood, collected on day 0 of AZD1222 vaccination. All receptors derive from an adult in good health.

The chain is built from TRBV2 and TRBJ2-1, with D possibly TRBD1 on 6 matching bases. The V gene lost 5 bases and the J gene lost 8 bases, with 10 bases spanning the gap. Germline assignment: CDR1 SNHLY and CDR2 FYNNEI. The CDR3 totals 12 residues. CDR3 coding DNA: TGTGCCAGCAGTACACAGGGCTATGAGCAGTTCTTC. As protein: CASSTQGYEQFF.

The J gene is TRBJ1-1, the V gene TRBV5-4; 9 nucleotides agree with TRBD1. The CDR3 runs 14 residues. The germline V gene has CDR1 SGHNT and CDR2 YYREEE (reference sequence). V gave up 5 bases and J gave up 5 bases; unmatched junction bases: 7. In nucleotides, the CDR3 is TGTGCCAGCAGGGCAGACAGGGGGGGGACTGAAGCTTTCTTT. Translation gives CASRADRGGTEAFF.

The chain carries TRBV20-1 and TRBJ1-2; D is ambiguous. CDR1 is DFQATT, CDR2 SNEGSKA, per germline (reference sequence). The CDR3 spans 10 residues. V dropped 3 bases and J dropped 8 bases, with 7 bases sitting between them. In DNA form, the CDR3 reads TGCAGTGCTAGGTGGCAAGGCTACACCTTC. This sequence encodes CSARWQGYTF.

This sequence joins TRBV3-1 (or the pseudogene TRBV3-2) and TRBJ1-6, with TRBD1 matching 9 bases. The V and J ends lost 4 bases and 9 bases, in that order; junction bases with no gene match: 7. The CDR3 loop spans 15 amino acids. Germline CDR1 LGHDT, CDR2 YNNKEL (reference sequence). CDR3 in DNA: TGTGCCAGCAGCCTACAGGGGGCTCGATCTTCACCCCTCCACTTT. Translation gives CASSLQGARSSPLHF.

This rearrangement joins TRBV18 to TRBJ2-3; D uncertain. Germline V lookup: CDR1 KGHSH, CDR2 LQKENI. The CDR3 is 14 amino acids. Trimming stripped 3 bases from V and 4 bases from J, with 11 bases between. CDR3 DNA: TGTGCCAGCTCACCTGGGTATTCGGCAGATACGCAGTATTTT. It codes for CASSPGYSADTQYF.

This chain links TRBV25-1 with TRBJ1-6; TRBD1 is a possible D gene (6 bases). This CDR3 contains 15 residues. V dropped 3 bases and J dropped 4 bases, with 10 bases sitting between them. Germline V gene data show CDR1 as MGHDK and CDR2 as SYGVNS. The CDR3 region is CASSEQGLYNSPLHF. CDR3 bases: TGTGCCAGCAGTGAGCAGGGGTTATATAATTCACCCCTCCACTTT.

The J gene is TRBJ1-5, the V gene TRBV27; D is unresolved. CDR3 size: 15 residues. The V and J ends lost 5 bases and 3 bases respectively, with 14 bases between them. Germline CDR1 is MNHEY and CDR2 is SMNVEV (reference sequence). The CDR3 here is CASSPFGQINQPQHF. As DNA, the CDR3 is TGTGCCAGCAGTCCCTTCGGGCAGATCAATCAGCCCCAGCATTTT.

V usage is TRBV7-3 and J usage is TRBJ1-2; 7 bases match TRBD1. The length of the CDR3 is 17 residues. V lost 2 bases and J lost 2; bases outside the gene matches: 11. CDR1 and CDR2 from the germline V gene are SGHTA and FQGTGA. The CDR3 region has the DNA TGTGCCAGCAGCTTAGGTGGGACAGAAGGTTACAACTATGGCTACACCTTC. This translates into CASSLGGTEGYNYGYTF.

This clone was counted between two and nine times. The chain couples TRBV29-1 to TRBJ1-1; no definite D call. There are 12 residues in the CDR3. V was pared by 4 bases and J by 0 bases, with 6 bases between. The germline V gene encodes CDR1 SQVTM and CDR2 ANQGSEA. The CDR3 DNA follows: TGCAGCGTTGCACTGATGAACACTGAAGCTTTCTTT. Translating it yields CSVALMNTEAFF.

The chain uses TRBV9 and TRBJ1-6; 10 positions agree with TRBD1. The junction had 13 bases not matched to a gene; V was cut back by 4 bases and J by 9 bases. The length of the CDR3 is 17 residues. Germline values: CDR1 SGDLS, CDR2 YYNGEE. The CDR3 bases are TGTGCCAGCAGCAGTCCCGGGACAGGGGATTATGGTTCACCCCTCCACTTT. This sequence encodes CASSSPGTGDYGSPLHF.

The chain uses TRBV5-8 and TRBJ2-2; 8 bases align to TRBD1. The CDR3 is 16 residues long. In germline, CDR1 is SGHTS, CDR2 YDEGEE. V lost 5 bases to trimming and J lost 1 base; unmatched junction nucleotides: 7. CDR3 amino acids: CASRESGTGNTGELFF. CDR3 in DNA: TGTGCCAGCAGGGAATCCGGGACAGGGAACACCGGGGAGCTGTTTTTT.

The V call is TRBV7-2, the J call TRBJ1-1; D remains ambiguous. The CDR3 is 14 residues long. The germline V gene has CDR1 SGHTA and CDR2 FQGNSA. Deletions cut 5 bases from V and 1 base from J, with 11 bases between. CDR3 DNA: TGTGCCAGCAGCCCGGGATACGGGAACACTGAAGCTTTCTTT. Translating gives CASSPGYGNTEAFF.

CDR3 amino acids: CASSLSRSGNTIYF. CDR3 DNA sequence: TGTGCCAGCAGCTTAAGTCGATCTGGAAACACCATATATTTT. The rearrangement uses TRBV7-8 and TRBJ1-3; D is unresolved. The germline CDR1 and CDR2 sequences are SGHVS and FQNEAQ. The CDR3 spans 14 residues. The ends were cut back, 2 bases at V and 1 base at J, with 6 bases in the middle. The whole variable domain, filled in from reference TRBV7-8 and TRBJ1-3, reads GAGVSQSPRYKVAKRGQDVALRCDPISGHVSLFWYQQALGQGPEFLTYFQNEAQLDKSGLPSDRFFAERPEGSVSTLKIQRTQQEDSAVYLCASSLSRSGNTIYFGEGSWLTVV.

This sequence joins TRBV7-9 and TRBJ1-6, with D hard to call. The V gene lost 5 bases and the J gene lost 4 bases, with 9 bases spanning the gap. The CDR3 consists of 14 residues. Germline values: CDR1 SEHNR, CDR2 FQNEAQ (reference sequence). DNA for the CDR3: TGTGCCAGCAGCGTGGTGGGGTATAATTCACCCCTCCACTTT. This encodes CASSVVGYNSPLHF.

This chain connects TRBV18 to TRBJ2-5; no clear D. V gave up 3 bases and J gave up 7 bases, with 9 bases separating them. Germline loops: CDR1 KGHSH, CDR2 LQKENI. There are 12 residues in the CDR3. Written as DNA, the CDR3 is TGTGCCAGCTCACCGGTGGACGGGACCCAGTACTTC. As protein: CASSPVDGTQYF.

Only one count was recorded for this clone. The J gene is TRBJ2-3, the V gene TRBV5-1; TRBD1 agrees at 9 bases. CDR3 length: 18 amino acids. Per the germline V gene, CDR1 is SGHRS and CDR2 is YFSETQ. V lost 4 bases and J lost 2; bases outside the gene matches: 14. The CDR3 DNA sequence: TGCGCCAGCAGCACCCCCACCGGGACAGGGAGGGACACAGATACGCAGTATTTT. This codes for CASSTPTGTGRDTDTQYF.

V gene TRBV9 combines with J gene TRBJ2-1, with D possibly being TRBD1 (6 bases). Trimming removed 2 bases at V and 8 bases at J, with 20 bases between. The CDR3 consists of 16 residues. Germline CDR1 SGDLS, CDR2 YYNGEE. In nucleotides, the CDR3 is TGTGCCAGCAGCGTCCTTAGTTGGGGGCCCCAATATGAGCAGTTCTTC. As protein: CASSVLSWGPQYEQFF. Looking up the rest from reference TRBV9 and TRBJ2-1 gives the full variable domain: DSGVTQTPKHLITATGQRVTLRCSPRSGDLSVYWYQQSLDQGLQFLIQYYNGEERAKGNILERFSAQQFPDLHSELNLSSLELGDSALYFCASSVLSWGPQYEQFFGPGTRLTVL.

This rearrangement joins TRBV7-9 to TRBJ2-7, with 8 bases lining up with TRBD1. The junction had 11 bases not matched to a gene; V was cut back by 5 bases and J by 2 bases. The germline CDR1 and CDR2 sequences are SEHNR and FQNEAQ (reference sequence). The CDR3 covers 16 residues. CDR3 protein: CASSPTRAGGTYEQYF. The CDR3 DNA follows: TGTGCCAGCAGCCCTACCCGGGCAGGGGGCACCTACGAGCAGTACTTC.

This clone was detected once. The gene calls are TRBV5-4 and TRBJ2-1, with D tentatively TRBD1 (6 bases). The V end was cut by 4 bases, the J end by 5 bases, with 16 bases between. CDR3 length equals 15 residues. The germline V gene has CDR1 SGHNT and CDR2 YYREEE (reference sequence). Here the CDR3 DNA reads TGTGCCAGCAGCCCTAGACAAGGGGGAGACAATGAGCAGTTCTTC. Translated: CASSPRQGGDNEQFF.

This clone is a singleton in its sample. V gene TRBV7-9 combines with J gene TRBJ1-2; D is uncertain. Germline CDR1 and CDR2: SEHNR and FQNEAQ (reference sequence). Trimming stripped 10 bases from V and 4 bases from J, with 16 bases between. The CDR3 totals 13 residues. The CDR3 nucleotides read TGTGCCATCGGGGAGGGCGGTAGCTATGGCTACACCTTC. Translating it yields CAIGEGGSYGYTF.

The chain recombines TRBV18 with TRBJ1-2; TRBD1 matches at 8 bases. The J segment lost 4 bases and the V segment lost 4 bases, leaving 5 bases of the junction unmatched. There are 14 residues in the CDR3. Germline CDR1 and CDR2: KGHSH and LQKENI. The CDR3 coding sequence is TGTGCCAGCTCACAGGGACAGGTTTCCTATGGCTACACCTTC. It translates to CASSQGQVSYGYTF.

The chain links TRBV4-2 to TRBJ1-6; no clear D gene. The V gene's germline CDR1 is LGHNA and CDR2 YNFKEQ. V was pared by 1 base and J by 9 bases, with 16 bases between. This CDR3 spans 16 amino acids. The chain's CDR3 is CASSQALSAEGSPLHF. The CDR3, as DNA: TGTGCCAGCAGCCAAGCTCTCAGTGCCGAGGGTTCACCCCTCCACTTT.

The V call is TRBV5-1, the J call TRBJ1-2; the D is unclear. In germline, CDR1 is SGHRS, CDR2 YFSETQ. CDR3 size: 12 residues. Trimming removed 2 bases at V and 3 bases at J, with 5 bases between. CDR3 bases: TGCGCCAGCAGCTTAGGGTACTATGGCTACACCTTC. It encodes CASSLGYYGYTF.

This clone was observed a handful of times. The chain employs TRBV10-1 and TRBJ1-1; tentative D call: TRBD1 (6 bases). The germline V gene encodes CDR1 WNHNN and CDR2 SYGVQD (reference sequence). This CDR3 region has 14 residues. Trimming pared 5 bases from V and 0 bases from J, leaving 10 bases between. The CDR3 nucleotides read TGCGCCAGCAGTCCCAACAGGGTGAACACTGAAGCTTTCTTT. It specifies CASSPNRVNTEAFF.

The J gene is TRBJ2-5, the V gene TRBV7-2; D is possibly TRBD2 (5 bases). From germline, CDR1 is SGHTA and CDR2 FQGNSA. This CDR3 is built from 13 residues. Trimming removed 1 base from V and 4 bases from J, with 7 bases in between. The CDR3 nucleotides read TGTGCCAGCAGCTTAGTGGGGAGAGAGACCCAGTACTTC. This gives the protein CASSLVGRETQYF.

The chain is built from TRBV27 and TRBJ1-6, with D tentatively TRBD1 (5 bases). Germline-derived CDR1 and CDR2 are MNHEY and SMNVEV (reference sequence). This CDR3 region has 14 residues. Trimming shortened V by 8 bases and J by 8 bases, and 16 bases separated the two germline ends. CDR3 residues: CASRSGARDSPLHF. The CDR3 nucleotides are TGTGCCAGCCGCTCCGGGGCTCGAGATTCACCCCTCCACTTT.

The chain is built from TRBV10-3 and TRBJ2-2, with D possibly being TRBD1 or TRBD2 (6 bases each). V was shortened by 7 bases and J by 6 bases, with 15 bases between the two germline ends. CDR3 length: 14 amino acids. Per the germline V gene, CDR1 is ENHRY and CDR2 is SYGVKD. The CDR3 sequence is CAIKGNRDSGELFF. Written as DNA, the CDR3 is TGTGCCATCAAGGGAAACAGGGACTCCGGGGAGCTGTTTTTT.

The chain employs TRBV5-4 and TRBJ1-1; 7 bases align to TRBD1. The germline gives CDR1 SGHNT, CDR2 YYREEE (reference sequence). V lost 0 bases to trimming and J lost 6 bases; unmatched junction nucleotides: 5. The length of the CDR3 is 14 residues. CDR3 coding DNA: TGTGCCAGCAGCTTGGCAGACAGGGCCCCTGAAGCTTTCTTT. This sequence encodes CASSLADRAPEAFF.

The chain uses TRBV7-9 and TRBJ1-4; no reliable D call. Trimming removed 3 bases at V and 0 bases at J, with 11 bases between. The germline V gene encodes CDR1 SEHNR and CDR2 FQNEAQ (reference sequence). The CDR3 sequence is 16 residues long. DNA of the CDR3: TGTGCCAGCAGCTTCCTGCTGGGTGCAACTAATGAAAAACTGTTTTTT. Amino acid sequence: CASSFLLGATNEKLFF.

The chain has TRBV12-5 and TRBJ1-5, with a possible D match to TRBD1 (5 bases). The CDR3 is 19 amino acids. V shed 0 bases and J shed 1 base, with 19 bases lying between them. Looked up from germline, CDR1 is LGHNT and CDR2 is FRNRAP. DNA for the CDR3: TGTGCTAGTGGTTTGGTATTAGGGAGGGGAACTTGGAGCAATCAGCCCCAGCATTTT. This encodes CASGLVLGRGTWSNQPQHF.

The chain has TRBV5-6 and TRBJ1-2; D unresolved. The CDR3 length is 17 residues. Germline CDR1 and CDR2: SGHDT and YYEEEE. Trimming took off 1 base at V and 2 bases at J, with 18 bases between the two ends. The CDR3 protein is CASSLLQTLFLNYGYTF. CDR3 in DNA: TGTGCCAGCAGCTTGTTACAGACTCTCTTTCTCAACTATGGCTACACCTTC.